The source of this T cell receptor beta chain is a study of T cell clusters in autoimmune cytopenias. Findings of the study overall: Clustering suggested that physiological T cell clusters were missing in primary autoimmune cytopenia patients.

Each sample's input was approximately 0.25 ug genomic DNA, some 38,000 genome equivalents. Germline V lookup: CDR1 LNHDA, CDR2 SQIVND (reference sequence). CDR3 length equals 16 residues. As concerns this clonotype: The antigen is undetermined.

TRB was amplified by touch-down multiplex PCR, primer pools A and B combined. TCRdb processed the multiplex PCR reads again and assigns one entry to each CDR3 protein, with no DNA. Its table lists approximately 6,000 distinct CDR3 sequences. Sequencing was performed on peripheral blood. The V gene is TRBV19, the J gene TRBJ1-1; the D gene TCRdb calls, TRBD1, cannot be checked with no DNA. The receptor comes from a human donor with an autoimmune cytopenia or autoimmune hepatitis (not recorded which). CDR3: CASSITGTVWDTEAFF. The entire variable domain, with the rest obtained from reference TRBV19 and TRBJ1-1, is as follows: DGGITQSPKYLFRKEGQNVTLSCEQNLNHDAMYWYRQDPGQGLRLIYYSQIVNDFQKGDIAEGYSVSREKKESFPLTVTSAQKNPTAFYLCASSITGTVWDTEAFFGQGTRLTVV.